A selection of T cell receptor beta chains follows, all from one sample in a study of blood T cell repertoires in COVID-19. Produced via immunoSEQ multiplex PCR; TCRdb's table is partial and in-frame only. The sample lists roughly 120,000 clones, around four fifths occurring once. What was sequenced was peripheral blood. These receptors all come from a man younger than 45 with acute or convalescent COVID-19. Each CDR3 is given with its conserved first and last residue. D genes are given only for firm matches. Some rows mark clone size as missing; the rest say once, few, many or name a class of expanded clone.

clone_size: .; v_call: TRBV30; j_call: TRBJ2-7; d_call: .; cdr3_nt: TGTGCCTGGAGTGTACTGGCCACGGGGGAGCAGTACTTC; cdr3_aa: CAWSVLATGEQYF
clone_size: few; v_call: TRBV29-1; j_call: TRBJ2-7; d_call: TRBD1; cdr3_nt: TGCAGCGTTGAAATGGCCGGGACAGGGGTAGAGCAGTACTTC; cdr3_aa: CSVEMAGTGVEQYF
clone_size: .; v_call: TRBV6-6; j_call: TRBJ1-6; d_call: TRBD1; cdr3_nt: TGTGCCAGCAGCTATGACAGGGGTGATTCACCCCTCCACTTT; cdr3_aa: CASSYDRGDSPLHF
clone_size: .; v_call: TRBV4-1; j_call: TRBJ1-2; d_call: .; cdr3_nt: TGCGCCAGCAGCCAAGATCATTCAGGGTATTATGGCTACACCTTC; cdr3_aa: CASSQDHSGYYGYTF
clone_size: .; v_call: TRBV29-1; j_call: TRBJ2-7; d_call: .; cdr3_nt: TGCAGCGTCACAGGGGGGGGCTCCTACGAGCAGTACTTC; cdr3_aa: CSVTGGGSYEQYF
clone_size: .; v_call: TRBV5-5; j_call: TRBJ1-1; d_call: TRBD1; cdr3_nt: TGTGCCAGCAGCACGAGGACAGGGAACACTGAAGCTTTCTTT; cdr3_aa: CASSTRTGNTEAFF
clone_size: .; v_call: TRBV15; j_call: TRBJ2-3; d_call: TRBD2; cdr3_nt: TGTGCCACCAGCAGCCCCGGAGCGGGGGGGCGGGATACGCAGTATTTT; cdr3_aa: CATSSPGAGGRDTQYF
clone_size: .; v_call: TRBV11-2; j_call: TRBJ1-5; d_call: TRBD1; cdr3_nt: TGTGCCAGCAGCTCCACCACAGGGGGCAATCAGCCCCAGCATTTT; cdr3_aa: CASSSTTGGNQPQHF
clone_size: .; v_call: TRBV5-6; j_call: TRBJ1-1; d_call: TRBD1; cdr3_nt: TGTGCCAGCAGCTGGGACAGGGGGGAAGCTTTCTTT; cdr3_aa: CASSWDRGEAFF
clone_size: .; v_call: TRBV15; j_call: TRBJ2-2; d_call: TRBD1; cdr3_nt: TGTGCCACCAGCGGGGACAGGGGGTTGGCCGGGGAGCTGTTTTTT; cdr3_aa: CATSGDRGLAGELFF
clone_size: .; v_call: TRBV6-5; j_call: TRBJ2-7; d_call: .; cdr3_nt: TGTGCCAGCAGTTACTTGGCTACCAGGTACGAGCAGTACTTC; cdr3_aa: CASSYLATRYEQYF
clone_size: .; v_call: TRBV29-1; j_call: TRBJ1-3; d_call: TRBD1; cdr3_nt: TGCAGCGTTGTTGGCAGGGGGCCTGGAAACACCATATATTTT; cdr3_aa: CSVVGRGPGNTIYF
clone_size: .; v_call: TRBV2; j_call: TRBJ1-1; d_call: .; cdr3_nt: TGTGCCAGCAGTGGACAGCGTTACACTGAAGCTTTCTTT; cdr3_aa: CASSGQRYTEAFF
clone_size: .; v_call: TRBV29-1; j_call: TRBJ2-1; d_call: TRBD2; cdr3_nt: TGCAGCGTTGAACACCAGACTAGCGCCTACAATGAGCAGTTCTTC; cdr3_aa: CSVEHQTSAYNEQFF
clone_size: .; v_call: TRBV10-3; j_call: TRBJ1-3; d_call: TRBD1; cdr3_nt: TGTGCCATCAGTGCCCAACCTACAGGGGATGGAAACACCATATATTTT; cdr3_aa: CAISAQPTGDGNTIYF
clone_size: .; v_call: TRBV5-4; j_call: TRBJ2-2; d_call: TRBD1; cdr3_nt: TGTGCCAGCGGAGCCTTCTTGACAGGGGTCACCGGGGAGCTGTTTTTT; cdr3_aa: CASGAFLTGVTGELFF
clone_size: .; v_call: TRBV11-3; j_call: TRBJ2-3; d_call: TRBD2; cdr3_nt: TGTGCCAGCAGCTTGGGCACTAGCGAGCGTGAAGATACGCAGTATTTT; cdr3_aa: CASSLGTSEREDTQYF
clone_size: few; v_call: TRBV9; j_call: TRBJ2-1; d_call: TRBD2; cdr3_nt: TGTGCCAGCAGCGGACTAGCAGACAATGAGCAGTTCTTC; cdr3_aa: CASSGLADNEQFF
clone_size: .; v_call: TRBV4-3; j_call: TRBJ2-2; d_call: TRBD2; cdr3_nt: TGCGCCAGCAGCCAAGCATGGGGGGGTACGTTCGGGGAGCTGTTTTTT; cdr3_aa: CASSQAWGGTFGELFF
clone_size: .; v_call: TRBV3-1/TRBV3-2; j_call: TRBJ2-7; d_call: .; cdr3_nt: TGTGCCAGCAGCGGGCATGGCGAGCAGTACTTC; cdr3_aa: CASSGHGEQYF
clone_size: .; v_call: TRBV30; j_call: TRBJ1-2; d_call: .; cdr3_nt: TGTGCCTGGAGTTATCTCGGGGGATTACGAGCTAACTATGGCTACACCTTC; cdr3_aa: CAWSYLGGLRANYGYTF
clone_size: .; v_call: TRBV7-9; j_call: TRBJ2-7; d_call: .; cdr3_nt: TGTGCCAGCAGCTTCCCAGGTTCCTACGAGCAGTACTTC; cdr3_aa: CASSFPGSYEQYF
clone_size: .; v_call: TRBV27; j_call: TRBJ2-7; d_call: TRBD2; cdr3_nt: TGTGCCAGCAGTTCGATCCTAGCGGGGGTTAGCTCCTACGAGCAGTACTTC; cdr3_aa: CASSSILAGVSSYEQYF
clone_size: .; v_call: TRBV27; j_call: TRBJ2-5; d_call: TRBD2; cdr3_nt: TGTGCCAGCAGTTTAAGAGTTAGCGGGGGATTAGAAGAGACCCAGTACTTC; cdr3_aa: CASSLRVSGGLEETQYF
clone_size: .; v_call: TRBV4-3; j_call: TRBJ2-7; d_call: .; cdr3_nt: TGCGCCAGCAGCCAACACAGACGCTACGAGCAGTACTTC; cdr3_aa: CASSQHRRYEQYF
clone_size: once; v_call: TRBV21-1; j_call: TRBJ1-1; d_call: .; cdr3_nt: TGTGCCAGCAGCAAAGGGAGGTTGTGCACTGAAGCTTTCTTT; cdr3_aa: CASSKGRLCTEAFF
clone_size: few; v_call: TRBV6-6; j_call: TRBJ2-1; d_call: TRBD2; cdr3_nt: TGTGCCAGCACCTTGCTACTAGCGGGATCCTACAATGAGCAGTTCTTC; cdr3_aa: CASTLLLAGSYNEQFF
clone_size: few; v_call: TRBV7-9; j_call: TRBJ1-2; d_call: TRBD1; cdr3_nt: TGTGCCAGCACCACCGGGACAGGGTTTTCTACGGGGGCCTACACCTTC; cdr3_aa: CASTTGTGFSTGAYTF
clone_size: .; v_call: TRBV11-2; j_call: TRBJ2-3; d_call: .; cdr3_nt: TGTGCCAGCAGCTTAGTGTCGGGGGGCGCGGGGAATACGCAGTATTTT; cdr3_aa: CASSLVSGGAGNTQYF
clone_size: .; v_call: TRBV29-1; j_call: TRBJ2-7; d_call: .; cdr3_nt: TGCAGCGTTGAAGTAGGGGGTAGCGACGAGCAGTACTTC; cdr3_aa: CSVEVGGSDEQYF
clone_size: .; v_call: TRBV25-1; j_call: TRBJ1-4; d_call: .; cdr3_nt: TGTGCCAGCTTCGGGGGAACTAATGAAAAACTGTTTTTT; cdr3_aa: CASFGGTNEKLFF
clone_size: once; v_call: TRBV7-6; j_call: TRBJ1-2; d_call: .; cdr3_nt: TGTGCCAGCAGCTCGCCGCCAGGCGGGGGCTATGGCTACACCTTC; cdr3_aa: CASSSPPGGGYGYTF
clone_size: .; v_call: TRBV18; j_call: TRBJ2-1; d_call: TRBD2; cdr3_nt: TGTGCCAGCTCACCTACTAGCGGAAAACGAGAGGAGCAGTTCTTC; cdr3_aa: CASSPTSGKREEQFF
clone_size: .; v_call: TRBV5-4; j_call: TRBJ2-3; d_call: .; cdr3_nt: TGTGCCAGCAGCTTGGTTATTAGCGGCACTAGCACAGATACGCAGTATTTT; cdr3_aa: CASSLVISGTSTDTQYF
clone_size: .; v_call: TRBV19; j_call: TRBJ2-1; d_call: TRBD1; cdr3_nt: TGTGCCAGCAACAACGACAGGGCCCACAATGAGCAGTTCTTC; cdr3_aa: CASNNDRAHNEQFF
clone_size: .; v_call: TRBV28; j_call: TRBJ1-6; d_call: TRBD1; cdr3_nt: TGTGCCAGCAGTGCGGACAGGGAGACCCCTGATTCACCCCTCCACTTT; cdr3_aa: CASSADRETPDSPLHF
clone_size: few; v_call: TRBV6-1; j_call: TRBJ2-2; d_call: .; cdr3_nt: TGTGCCAGCAGTGAACCAACAGATCTCGGGGAGCTGTTTTTT; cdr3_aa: CASSEPTDLGELFF
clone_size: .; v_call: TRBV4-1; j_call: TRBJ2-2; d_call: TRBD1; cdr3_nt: TGCGCCAGCAGCCGCCCAGACAGGGACACCGGGGAGCTGTTTTTT; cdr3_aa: CASSRPDRDTGELFF
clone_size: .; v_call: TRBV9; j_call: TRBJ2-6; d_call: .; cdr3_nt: TGTGCCAGCAGCGTAGGACAGTCTGGGGCCAACGTCCTGACTTTC; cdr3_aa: CASSVGQSGANVLTF
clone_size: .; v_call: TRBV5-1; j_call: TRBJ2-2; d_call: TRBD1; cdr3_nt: TGCGCCAGCAGCTTGAGACAGGGGAGTACCGGGGAGCTGTTTTTT; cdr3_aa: CASSLRQGSTGELFF
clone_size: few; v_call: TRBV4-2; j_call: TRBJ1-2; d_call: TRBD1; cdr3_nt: TGTGCCAGCAGCCAAGAATTTGGACAGGGACGACACGGCTACACCTTC; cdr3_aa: CASSQEFGQGRHGYTF
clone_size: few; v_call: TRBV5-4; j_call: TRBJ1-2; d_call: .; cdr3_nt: TGTGCCACCAGGTCCGTACTGGTCGGCTATGGCTACACCTTC; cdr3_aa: CATRSVLVGYGYTF
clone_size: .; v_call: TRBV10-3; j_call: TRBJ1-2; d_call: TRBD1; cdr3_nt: TGTGCCATCAGTGAGTCGCAGGGGGCGACTGGCTACACCTTC; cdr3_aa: CAISESQGATGYTF
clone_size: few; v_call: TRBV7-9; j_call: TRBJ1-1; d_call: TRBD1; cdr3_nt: TGTGCCAGCAGCTTGACCTCCGGGACAGGGTCAAGGACTGAAGCTTTCTTT; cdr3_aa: CASSLTSGTGSRTEAFF
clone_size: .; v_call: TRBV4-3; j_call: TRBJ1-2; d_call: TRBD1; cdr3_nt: TGCGCCAGCAGCGTAACAGGGGGCTTCTATGGCTACACCTTC; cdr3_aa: CASSVTGGFYGYTF
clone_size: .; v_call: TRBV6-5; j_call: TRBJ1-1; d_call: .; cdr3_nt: TGTGCCAGCAGTTACTCCCCGACAGTGAACACTGAAGCTTTCTTT; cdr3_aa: CASSYSPTVNTEAFF
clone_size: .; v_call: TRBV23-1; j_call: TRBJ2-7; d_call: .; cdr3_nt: TGCGCCAGCAGGCTATACGAGCAGTACTTC; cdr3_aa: CASRLYEQYF
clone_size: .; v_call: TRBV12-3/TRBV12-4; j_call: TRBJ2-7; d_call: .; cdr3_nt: TGTGCCAGCCGAGGGTTCTCCTACGAGCAGTACTTC; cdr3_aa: CASRGFSYEQYF
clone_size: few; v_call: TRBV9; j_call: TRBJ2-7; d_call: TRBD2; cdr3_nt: TGTGCCAGCAGACCGGGACTAGCGGGGGAGCAGTACTTC; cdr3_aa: CASRPGLAGEQYF
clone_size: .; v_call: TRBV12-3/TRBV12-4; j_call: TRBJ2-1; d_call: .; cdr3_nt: TGTGCCAGCAGGACAGACCCTTACAATGAGCAGTTCTTC; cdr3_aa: CASRTDPYNEQFF
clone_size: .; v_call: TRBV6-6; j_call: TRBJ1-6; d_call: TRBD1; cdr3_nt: TGTGCCAGCGCGACAGGGTTGGGGAATTCACCCCTCCACTTT; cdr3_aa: CASATGLGNSPLHF
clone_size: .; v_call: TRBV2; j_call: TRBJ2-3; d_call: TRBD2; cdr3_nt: TGTGCCAGCGCGCGTTGGTCTAGCGGGAGGGACACAGATACGCAGTATTTT; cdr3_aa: CASARWSSGRDTDTQYF
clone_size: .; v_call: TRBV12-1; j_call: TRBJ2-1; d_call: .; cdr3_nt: TGTGCCAGCAGCTTTTTTCCAGCGGGGGGTGTTGAGCAGTTCTTC; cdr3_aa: CASSFFPAGGVEQFF
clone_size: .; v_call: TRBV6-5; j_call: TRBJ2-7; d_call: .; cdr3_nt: TGTGCCACCCGCCCAGGGGCATACGAGCAGTACTTC; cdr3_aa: CATRPGAYEQYF
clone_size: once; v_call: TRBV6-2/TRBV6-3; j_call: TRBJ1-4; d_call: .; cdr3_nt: TGTGCCAGCAGTCAAGGCCGCGGCTTACTGTTTTTT; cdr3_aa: CASSQGRGLLFF